These 6 T cell receptor beta chains came from one sample sequenced in a study of T cell repertoires in cytomegalovirus infection. TCRdb independently ran MiXCR on the reads; one entry per CDR3 protein. The top ten hold about 11% of the sample, which has hundreds of thousands of distinct CDR3 sequences, roughly 15% seen once. The sequencing input was PBMCs. These receptors came from a human donor in good health (CMV status not recorded). Some clones in this sample may be carry-over from other donors' samples.

In regard to this clonotype: A read error may account for a junction end that differs from germline. The genes are TRBV5-4 and TRBJ2-2; 10 nucleotides line up with TRBD2. CDR3 length equals 17 residues. Germline CDR1 is SGHNT and CDR2 is YYREEE (reference sequence). In DNA, the CDR3 is TGTGCCAGCAGCTTGCAGCGGGGGGGCGACAGCACCGGGAAGCTGTTTTTT. Its translation: CASSLQRGGDSTGKLFF.

The chain couples TRBV6-5 to TRBJ2-2, with TRBD1 matching over 8 bases. J lost 1 base, V lost 6 bases, and 4 bases had no gene match. This CDR3 is 15 amino acids long. Germline CDR1 and CDR2: MNHEY and SVGAGI. The chain's CDR3 is CASRRTGLNTGELFF. The CDR3 DNA sequence: TGTGCCAGCAGACGGACAGGGTTGAACACCGGGGAGCTGTTTTTT.

This clonotype was observed at least ten times. The CDR3 DNA is TGTGCCAGCAAAGGGGTGAACACTGAAGCTTTCTTT. This sequence encodes CASKGVNTEAFF. The rearrangement uses TRBV28 and TRBJ1-1, with D perhaps matching TRBD1 (5 bases). V was cut by 7 bases and J by 0 bases, with 6 bases left in between. Germline CDR1 and CDR2: MDHEN and SYDVKM. CDR3 length: 12 amino acids.

This clonotype was counted only a few times. The rearrangement joins TRBV2 to TRBJ2-3; 8 bases align to TRBD2. The germline V gene encodes CDR1 SNHLY and CDR2 FYNNEI. The ends lost 4 bases at V and 1 base at J; junction bases unmatched: 7. The CDR3 has 16 amino acids. CDR3 nucleotides: TGTGCCAGCAGTGGGCAACCGGGACTAGGCACAGATACGCAGTATTTT. It encodes CASSGQPGLGTDTQYF.

This clonotype showed up many times. The chain couples TRBV12-3 or TRBV12-4 to TRBJ1-3; no clear D. There are 15 residues in the CDR3. Trimming removed 7 bases from V and 0 bases from J, with 13 bases in between. CDR3 sequence: CASTRPGRSGNTIYF. CDR3 coding DNA: TGTGCCAGCACACGCCCGGGCCGCTCTGGAAACACCATATATTTT.

The genes are TRBV6-2 or TRBV6-3 and TRBJ2-7; 13 bases line up with TRBD2. Losses at the gene ends were 6 bases for V and 7 bases for J; bases not matched to a gene: 3. The CDR3 covers 13 residues. The germline V gene encodes CDR1 MNHEY and CDR2 SVGEGT. In DNA form, the CDR3 reads TGTGCCAGCAGACTAGCGGGGGGGCCTGAGCAGTACTTC. Amino acids: CASRLAGGPEQYF.